What follows describes a single T cell receptor (beta chain). This entry comes from a study of blood T cell repertoires in COVID-19. Sequencing was performed with immunoSEQ multiplex PCR; in TCRdb, only in-frame clones are kept and a portion is missing. Of roughly 69,000 clones listed, approximately 80% are singletons. This CDR3 spans 14 amino acids. V shed 2 bases, J shed 9 bases, and the junction held 6 bases outside the gene matches. Germline CDR1 is MNHEY and CDR2 is SVGAGI. The receptor was derived from a man aged 45 to 65 with COVID-19, enrolled during active disease. Sequenced: peripheral blood. The rearrangement joins TRBV6-5 to TRBJ2-1; 8 positions match TRBD1. The CDR3 spells CASSYGQGQGEQFF. In nucleotides, the CDR3 is TGTGCCAGCAGTTACGGACAGGGTCAGGGTGAGCAGTTCTTC.